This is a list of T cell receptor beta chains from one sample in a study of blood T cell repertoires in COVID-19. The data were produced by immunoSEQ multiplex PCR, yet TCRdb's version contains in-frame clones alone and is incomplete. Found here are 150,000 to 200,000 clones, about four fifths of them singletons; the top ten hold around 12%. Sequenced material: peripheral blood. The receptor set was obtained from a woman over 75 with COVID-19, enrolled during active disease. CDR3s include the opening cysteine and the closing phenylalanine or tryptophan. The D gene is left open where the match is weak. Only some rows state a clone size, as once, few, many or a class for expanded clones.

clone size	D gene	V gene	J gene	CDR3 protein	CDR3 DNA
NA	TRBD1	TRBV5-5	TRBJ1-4	CASSLNPGQGYEKLFF	TGTGCCAGCAGCTTAAATCCGGGACAGGGTTATGAAAAACTGTTTTTT
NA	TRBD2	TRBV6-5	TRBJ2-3	CASSYSSGSRTDTQYF	TGTGCCAGCAGTTACTCTAGCGGGAGTAGGACAGATACGCAGTATTTT
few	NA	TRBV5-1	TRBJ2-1	CASSLGLSNEQFF	TGCGCCAGCAGCTTGGGACTCAGCAATGAGCAGTTCTTC
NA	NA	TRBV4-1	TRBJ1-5	CASSQVFVISNQPQHF	TGCGCCAGCAGCCAAGTATTCGTTATTAGCAATCAGCCCCAGCATTTT
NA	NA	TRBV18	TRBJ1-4	CASSSTGVNEKLFF	TGTGCCAGCTCGTCGACAGGAGTAAATGAAAAACTGTTTTTT
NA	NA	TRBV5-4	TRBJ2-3	CASSPSGGATDTQYF	TGTGCCAGCAGCCCCAGCGGCGGGGCTACAGATACGCAGTATTTT
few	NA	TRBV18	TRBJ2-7	CASSPGSYEQYF	TGTGCCAGCTCACCCGGCTCCTACGAGCAGTACTTC
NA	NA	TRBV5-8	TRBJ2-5	CASSFSPAMETQYF	TGTGCCAGCAGCTTCTCCCCCGCGATGGAGACCCAGTACTTC
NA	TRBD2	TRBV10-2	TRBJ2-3	CASRQTSGGADTQYF	TGCGCCAGCAGGCAGACTAGCGGGGGTGCAGATACGCAGTATTTT
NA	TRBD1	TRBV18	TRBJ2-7	CASSTGLLSYEQYF	TGTGCCAGCTCGACAGGGTTACTCTCCTACGAGCAGTACTTC
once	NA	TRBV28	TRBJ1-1	CASRPRQTLNTEAFF	TGTGCCAGCAGACCCCGACAGACTTTAAACACTGAAGCTTTCTTT
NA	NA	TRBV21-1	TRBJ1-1	CASSKGGNNTEAFF	TGTGCCAGCAGCAAGGGGGGGAATAACACTGAAGCTTTCTTT
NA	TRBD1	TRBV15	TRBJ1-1	CATSRDRPGGHTEAFF	TGTGCCACCAGCAGAGATCGTCCAGGGGGCCACACTGAAGCTTTCTTT
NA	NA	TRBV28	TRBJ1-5	CASSLSGQGGLYRNQPQHF	TGTGCCAGCAGTTTGAGTGGGCAGGGCGGTTTATATCGCAATCAGCCCCAGCATTTT
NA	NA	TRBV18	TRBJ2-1	CASSPARNEQFF	TGTGCCAGCTCACCGGCGAGGAATGAGCAGTTCTTC
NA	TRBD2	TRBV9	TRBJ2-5	CASSVSVRAGGQETQYF	TGTGCCAGCAGCGTAAGCGTACGGGCGGGGGGGCAGGAGACCCAGTACTTC
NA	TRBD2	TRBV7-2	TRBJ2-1	CASSLRLAGAGEQFF	TGTGCCAGCAGCCTAAGACTAGCGGGAGCGGGTGAGCAGTTCTTC
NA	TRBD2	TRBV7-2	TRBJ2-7	CASSQAGGPPYEQYF	TGTGCCAGCAGCCAAGCGGGGGGGCCACCCTACGAGCAGTACTTC
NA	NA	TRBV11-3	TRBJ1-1	CASSLSSNTEAFF	TGTGCCAGCAGCTTAAGCTCGAACACTGAAGCTTTCTTT
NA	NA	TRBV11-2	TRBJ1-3	CASSFSLQGPGNTIYF	TGTGCCAGCAGCTTTTCTTTACAGGGACCCGGAAACACCATATATTTT
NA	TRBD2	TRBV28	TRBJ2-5	CASTNPGLAGRETQYF	TGTGCCAGCACTAATCCGGGACTAGCGGGACGAGAGACCCAGTACTTC
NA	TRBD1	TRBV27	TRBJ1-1	CASSFGQGDEAFF	TGTGCCAGCAGTTTCGGACAGGGGGATGAAGCTTTCTTT
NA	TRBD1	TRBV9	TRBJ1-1	CASSLTGTGGFGTEAFF	TGTGCCAGCAGCCTAACCGGGACAGGGGGCTTCGGCACTGAAGCTTTCTTT
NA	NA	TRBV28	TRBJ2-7	CAKHGAPIRSYEQYF	TGTGCCAAACATGGGGCACCTATCCGCTCCTACGAGCAGTACTTC
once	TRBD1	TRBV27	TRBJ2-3	CASSFNRGQPDTQYF	TGTGCCAGCAGTTTCAACAGGGGGCAACCAGATACGCAGTATTTT
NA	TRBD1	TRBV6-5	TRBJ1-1	CASSPTGVGVTEAFF	TGTGCCAGCAGCCCGACAGGGGTAGGGGTCACTGAAGCTTTCTTT
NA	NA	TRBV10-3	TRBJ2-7	CAAMTGDSYEQYF	TGTGCCGCCATGACAGGCGACTCCTACGAGCAGTACTTC
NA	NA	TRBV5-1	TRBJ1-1	CASSLGAENTEAFF	TGCGCCAGCAGCTTGGGGGCAGAGAACACTGAAGCTTTCTTT
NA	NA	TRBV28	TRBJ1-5	CASSPGYNQPQHF	TGTGCCAGCAGTCCAGGTTACAATCAGCCCCAGCATTTT
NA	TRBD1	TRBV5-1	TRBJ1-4	CASSWGQGTSGEKLFF	TGCGCCAGCAGCTGGGGACAGGGGACCTCGGGGGAAAAACTGTTTTTT
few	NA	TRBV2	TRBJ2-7	CASSEINSSYEQYF	TGTGCCAGCAGTGAGATCAACAGCTCGTACGAGCAGTACTTC
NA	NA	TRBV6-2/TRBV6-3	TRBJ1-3	CASSYARRGSGNTIYF	TGTGCCAGCAGTTATGCCCGGAGGGGCTCTGGAAACACCATATATTTT
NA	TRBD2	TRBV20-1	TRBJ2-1	CSASDRTSSNEQFF	TGCAGTGCTAGTGATCGGACTAGCAGTAATGAGCAGTTCTTC
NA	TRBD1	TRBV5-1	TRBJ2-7	CASSVLTGGSSYEQYF	TGCGCCAGCAGCGTTCTAACAGGGGGCAGTAGCTACGAGCAGTACTTC